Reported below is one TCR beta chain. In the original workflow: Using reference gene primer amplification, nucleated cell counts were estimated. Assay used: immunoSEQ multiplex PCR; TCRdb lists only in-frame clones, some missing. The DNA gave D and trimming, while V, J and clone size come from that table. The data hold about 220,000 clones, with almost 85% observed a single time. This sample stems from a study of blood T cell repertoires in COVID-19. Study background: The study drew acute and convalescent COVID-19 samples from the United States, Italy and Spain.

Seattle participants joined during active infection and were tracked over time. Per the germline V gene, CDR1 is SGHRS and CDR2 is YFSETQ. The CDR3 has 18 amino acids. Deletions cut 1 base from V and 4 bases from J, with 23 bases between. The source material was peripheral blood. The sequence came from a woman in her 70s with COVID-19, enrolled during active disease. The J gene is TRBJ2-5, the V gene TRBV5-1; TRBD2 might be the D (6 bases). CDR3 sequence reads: CASSLRIVADQVSETQYF. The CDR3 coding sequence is TGCGCCAGCAGCTTGAGGATTGTAGCGGACCAGGTTTCAGAGACCCAGTACTTC.